A selection of T cell receptor beta chains follows, all from one sample in a study of blood T cells in healthy people across ages. TCRdb re-called the 5' RACE reads through MiXCR, storing one row per CDR3 protein. The table lists nearly 1 million distinct CDR3 sequences, roughly 51% of them singletons. The sequenced sample was blood. These receptors were obtained from a woman between 55 and 75 years old in good health. Both conserved end residues are part of each CDR3. D genes are given only for firm matches. Clone sizes are given selectively: once, few, many, or a class where the clone is expanded.

. | TRBJ2-3 | TRBV28 | . | TGTGCCAGCAGTTTAGCACCCCGCACAGATACGCAGTATTTT | CASSLAPRTDTQYF
TRBD1 | TRBJ1-4 | TRBV12-3/TRBV12-4 | few | TGTGCCAGCAGTCCGAACAGGGGAAGGGATGAAAAACTGTTTTTT | CASSPNRGRDEKLFF
. | TRBJ2-1 | TRBV20-1 | . | TGCAGTGCTAGAGCCTTACTAGGTTTCAATGAGCGGTTCTTC | CSARALLGFNERFF
TRBD1 | TRBJ2-5 | TRBV5-5 | . | TGTGCCAGCAGCTTCGGTCCCGGGACAGGTGAAGAGACCCAGTACTTC | CASSFGPGTGEETQYF
. | TRBJ2-5 | TRBV11-2 | . | TGTGCCAGCAGCTTAGTTCTCCCGGGGATCTCGGAGACCCAGTACTTC | CASSLVLPGISETQYF
TRBD1 | TRBJ2-5 | TRBV7-2 | . | TGTGCCAGCAGCTCCGGGACAGGGGCCCCAGAGACCCAGTACTTC | CASSSGTGAPETQYF
. | TRBJ2-1 | TRBV6-2/TRBV6-3 | . | TGTGCCAGCAGGAGACTATCCGCCAATGAGCAGTTCTTC | CASRRLSANEQFF
. | TRBJ1-6 | TRBV7-9 | . | TGTGCCAGCAGCTTAGCAGGGGATGGTAATTCACCCCTCCACTTT | CASSLAGDGNSPLHF
. | TRBJ1-4 | TRBV15 | . | TGTGCCACCAGCGAGGGGCAGACGGTAAAACTGTTTTTT | CATSEGQTVKLFF
. | TRBJ2-1 | TRBV7-4 | . | TGTGCCAGCAGCTCAATACCGGGACTGGTATACAATGAGCAGTTCTTC | CASSSIPGLVYNEQFF
. | TRBJ2-5 | TRBV25-1 | . | TGTGCCAGCAGTGAACCAGGGGCCCGAACCGAGACCCAGTACTTC | CASSEPGARTETQYF
TRBD1 | TRBJ2-7 | TRBV20-1 | . | TGCAGTGCTAGAGACAGGACAGGGAGCTCCTACGAGCAGTACTTC | CSARDRTGSSYEQYF
TRBD1 | TRBJ2-3 | TRBV2 | . | TGTGCCAGCAGTCGGAGCGTGACAGGGCGCACAGATACGCAGTATTTT | CASSRSVTGRTDTQYF
. | TRBJ1-2 | TRBV27 | once | TGTGCCAGCAGTTATAAGATCAACTATGGCTACACCTTC | CASSYKINYGYTF
. | TRBJ2-2 | TRBV7-3 | . | TGTGCCAGCAGCCCGGTAACGACCGGGGAGCTGTTTTTT | CASSPVTTGELFF
TRBD2 | TRBJ2-1 | TRBV7-9 | . | TGTGCCAGCCAGCTTATGGGGACTAGCGGGAGTGGGCAGTTCTTC | CASQLMGTSGSGQFF
. | TRBJ2-1 | TRBV15 | . | TGTGCCACCAGCATGGGGTATGAGCAGTTCTTC | CATSMGYEQFF
. | TRBJ2-7 | TRBV7-9 | . | TGTGCCAGCAGCTTAGGGGTTCCGACGGACTACGAGCAGTACTTC | CASSLGVPTDYEQYF
. | TRBJ2-1 | TRBV4-2 | few | TGTGCCAGCAGCCAGAGATACAATGAGCAGTTCTTC | CASSQRYNEQFF
TRBD2 | TRBJ2-4 | TRBV10-3 | . | TGTGCCAACCAAGGACTAGCGGGAGGGCGGCAGTACTTC | CANQGLAGGRQYF
TRBD1 | TRBJ1-2 | TRBV28 | . | TGTGCCAGCGGCGACAGGGCGTTTGGCGGCTACACCTTC | CASGDRAFGGYTF
TRBD2 | TRBJ2-3 | TRBV27 | few | TGTGCCAGCAGTTTATCGGCGGGAGTAGCGGATACGCAGTATTTT | CASSLSAGVADTQYF
TRBD2 | TRBJ2-1 | TRBV19 | . | TGTGCCAGTAGTATCGTGGGGCTAGCGGGAGAGGACAATGAGCAGTTCTTC | CASSIVGLAGEDNEQFF
. | TRBJ2-6 | TRBV7-2 | . | TGTGCCAGCACCCGACTGACCAGCTCTGGGGCCAACGTCCTGACTTTC | CASTRLTSSGANVLTF
. | TRBJ2-3 | TRBV20-1 | few | TGCAGAGGACAATCTGGAGATACGCAGTATTTT | CRGQSGDTQYF
TRBD2 | TRBJ2-3 | TRBV5-1 | . | TGCGCCAGCAGCGCCGCCGGGACTAGCGGGAGAGATACGCAGTATTTT | CASSAAGTSGRDTQYF
. | TRBJ2-1 | TRBV4-1 | . | TGCGCCAGCAGCCAAGACCGGAATGAGCAGTTCTTC | CASSQDRNEQFF
TRBD1 | TRBJ1-4 | TRBV14 | . | TGTGCCAGCAGCCTCGCGTTCGGGACAGGGAAGAATGAAAAACTGTTTTTT | CASSLAFGTGKNEKLFF
. | TRBJ2-5 | TRBV20-1 | . | TGCAGGGGCGTCAGAGGCGAGACCCAGTACTTC | CRGVRGETQYF
. | TRBJ2-7 | TRBV11-2 | many | TGTGCCAGCAGCTTAATGAGGGGATCGGGATCCTACGAGCAGTACTTC | CASSLMRGSGSYEQYF
TRBD2 | TRBJ2-4 | TRBV20-1 | . | TGCAGTGCTGTCTCCGGTGGGACTAGTCTCGACATTCAGTACTTC | CSAVSGGTSLDIQYF
TRBD1 | TRBJ1-4 | TRBV2 | . | TGTGCCAGCAGTGAAGCAAGGGGGCCGGGGCTGTTTTTT | CASSEARGPGLFF
TRBD2 | TRBJ2-3 | TRBV12-3/TRBV12-4 | . | TGTGCCAGCCTCGGGATAGCGGGACGAATCTCTAGCACAGATACGCAGTATTTT | CASLGIAGRISSTDTQYF
TRBD1 | TRBJ1-1 | TRBV29-1 | few | TGCAGCGTTACCCAGGGGGCTGAAGCTTTCTTT | CSVTQGAEAFF
. | TRBJ2-3 | TRBV4-2 | few | TGTGCCAGCAGCCAAGAAGGCCGGGACCGCACAGATACGCAGTATTTT | CASSQEGRDRTDTQYF
. | TRBJ2-1 | TRBV28 | . | TGTGCCAGCACCTCACTAGGCAGCTCCTACAATGAGCAGTTCTTC | CASTSLGSSYNEQFF
TRBD2 | TRBJ2-3 | TRBV29-1 | many | TGCAGCGTCCCCCCTAGCGGGAGTTACACAGATACGCAGTATTTT | CSVPPSGSYTDTQYF
TRBD2 | TRBJ2-7 | TRBV4-1 | many | TGCGCCAGCAGCCAAGTGAGCGGGGTGGTTACGGGACTAGCGGCTTACGAGCAGTACTTC | CASSQVSGVVTGLAAYEQYF
TRBD1 | TRBJ2-7 | TRBV4-2 | . | TGTGCCAGCAGCCAGACGGGACAGGGTTTACACGAGCAGTACTTC | CASSQTGQGLHEQYF
TRBD1 | TRBJ2-7 | TRBV15 | few | TGTGCCACCAGCAGAGGCATTCGGGACAGGGATGACTCCAAGCTCGGGCTGCAGTACTTC | CATSRGIRDRDDSKLGLQYF
. | TRBJ2-1 | TRBV6-5 | few | TGTGCCAGCAGTTCCCCGGGGGTTCATGAGCAGTTCTTC | CASSSPGVHEQFF
. | TRBJ2-6 | TRBV25-1 | few | TGTGCCAGCAGTCAAGACAGCTTTGGGGCCAACGTCCTGACTTTC | CASSQDSFGANVLTF
. | TRBJ2-1 | TRBV3-1 | . | TGTGCCAGCAGCCAAGAGGCCGGAAACAATGAGCAGTTCTTC | CASSQEAGNNEQFF
. | TRBJ2-7 | TRBV28 | . | TGTGCCGGGGGGCCCTACGGTTCATACGAGCAGTACTTC | CAGGPYGSYEQYF
. | TRBJ2-1 | TRBV12-3/TRBV12-4 | . | TGTGCCAGCAGTTTACGACAACGCAATGAGCAGTTCTTC | CASSLRQRNEQFF
TRBD2 | TRBJ2-7 | TRBV28 | . | TGTGCCAGCAGTTTAGGGTTGGAGGGACTAGCGAGGTACGAGCAGTACTTC | CASSLGLEGLARYEQYF
. | TRBJ1-5 | TRBV10-1 | . | TGCGCCAGCAGTGAAACATACAATCAGCCCCAGCATTTT | CASSETYNQPQHF
. | TRBJ2-1 | TRBV4-3 | . | TGCGCCAGCAGCCAGTACCTCACGGGACGATTGGGAAATGAGCAGTTCTTC | CASSQYLTGRLGNEQFF
. | TRBJ1-1 | TRBV7-2 | few | TGTGCCAGCAGCCGTTTACTGAACACTGAAGCTTTCTTT | CASSRLLNTEAFF
TRBD2 | TRBJ2-3 | TRBV6-6 | . | TGTGCCAGCAATTACTCGGGACTAGCGGGATTGAATACGCAGTATTTT | CASNYSGLAGLNTQYF